The T cell receptor (beta chain) described here comes from a study of shared clonotypes between healthy human individuals. Looking at the study overall: Donor ages ranged 18 to 49 years: a couple of women, a few men.

Profiling relied on immunoSEQ multiplex PCR, and the TCRdb table lists in-frame clones only, not all of them. Here the sample spans some 1.1 million clones, 70% to 80% being singletons. This CDR3 is built from 15 residues. Germline CDR1 SGHAT, CDR2 FQNNGV. Between the trimmed V and J ends, which lost 3 bases and 0 bases, there was a span of 8 bases. V gene TRBV11-2 combines with J gene TRBJ1-4; D call uncertain. Input material: memory CD4+ T cells from PBMCs. Subset given: CD45RA-negative fraction. The receptor's source is a man younger than 35 in good health. Some clones in this sample may be carry-over from other donors' samples. In nucleotides, the CDR3 is TGTGCCAGCAGCTTCACAATTGCAACTAATGAAAAACTGTTTTTT. Its translation: CASSFTIATNEKLFF.